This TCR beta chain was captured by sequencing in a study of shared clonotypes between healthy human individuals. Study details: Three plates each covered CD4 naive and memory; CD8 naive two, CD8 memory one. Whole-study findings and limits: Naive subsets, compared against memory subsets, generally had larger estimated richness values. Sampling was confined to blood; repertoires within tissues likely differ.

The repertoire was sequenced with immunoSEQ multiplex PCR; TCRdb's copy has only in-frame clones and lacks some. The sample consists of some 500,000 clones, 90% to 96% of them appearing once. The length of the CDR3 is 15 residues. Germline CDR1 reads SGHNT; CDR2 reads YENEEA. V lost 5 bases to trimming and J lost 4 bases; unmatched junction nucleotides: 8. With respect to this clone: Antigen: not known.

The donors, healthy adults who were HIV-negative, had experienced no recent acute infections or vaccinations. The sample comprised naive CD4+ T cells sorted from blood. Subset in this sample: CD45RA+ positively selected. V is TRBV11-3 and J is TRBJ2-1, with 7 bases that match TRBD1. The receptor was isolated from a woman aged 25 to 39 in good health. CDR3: CASSLSRDSYNEQFF. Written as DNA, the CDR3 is TGTGCCAGCAGCCTGTCCCGGGACAGTTACAATGAGCAGTTCTTC.